The following is a TCR beta chain sequence with its context. Original processing notes: Amplification from reference gene primers served as the basis for estimated nucleated cell counts. TCRdb's copy holds only in-frame clones and misses some; the assay was immunoSEQ multiplex PCR. V, J and clone size were drawn from that table, and D and trimming were deduced from the DNA. The data show about 270,000 clones, around nine tenths seen once. This sample was included in a study of blood T cell repertoires in COVID-19. Overall study: COVID-19 samples from acute and convalescent phases originated in the United States, Italy and Spain. PBMCs, B-cell-depleted T cells, or T cells were the source of the cDNA or gDNA that made up the material.

CDR1 and CDR2 (germline): SGHKS, YYEKEE (reference sequence). V lost 0 bases, J lost 4 bases, and 5 bases stayed unmatched. CDR3 length: 15 amino acids. This chain uses TRBV5-5 with TRBJ1-1; 8 nucleotides agree with TRBD1. This TCR was recovered from a middle-aged man with active or convalescent COVID-19. Sequencing input: peripheral blood. The CDR3 region is CASSLVSQGGTEAFF. The DNA of the CDR3 is TGTGCCAGCAGCTTGGTTTCACAGGGGGGCACTGAAGCTTTCTTT.